Each of the 18 T cell receptor beta chains below was sequenced from the same sample in a study of OX40 agonist ivuxolimab in advanced cancers. The method was immunoSEQ multiplex PCR; TCRdb's version includes in-frame clones alone and lacks a portion of them. The sample includes some 64,000 clones, around 83% of them seen just once. The sample here was CD4+ or CD8+ T cells sorted from blood, taken in a trial of the OX40 agonist ivuxolimab. These receptor sequences come from an adult with an advanced solid tumor such as melanoma, head and neck, liver or kidney cancer.

A word on this clone: This sample includes further DNA sequences coding for the same CDR3. The chain combines TRBV18 with TRBJ1-1; tentative D call: TRBD1 (5 bases). This CDR3 is built from 15 residues. V lost 6 bases, J lost 3 bases, and 17 bases lay in between. Germline V CDR1 and CDR2: KGHSH, LQKENI. The CDR3 region is CASSPRGGRHTEAFF. DNA of the CDR3: TGTGCCAGCTCGCCAAGGGGAGGCAGGCACACTGAAGCTTTCTTT.

The V call is TRBV6-5, the J call TRBJ2-1, with D possibly being TRBD2 (5 bases). The germline V gene encodes CDR1 MNHEY and CDR2 SVGAGI. V lost 2 bases, J lost 12 bases, and 17 bases lay in between. CDR3 length: 14 amino acids. The CDR3 DNA reads TGTGCCAGCAGTTACCCCCTCTCCCTTCGGGGGCAGTTCTTC. Protein sequence: CASSYPLSLRGQFF.

This clone showed up just once. CDR3 DNA: TGTGCCAGTATATCGGCCACTATGGGAAGCACTGAAGCTTTCTTT. Translation: CASISATMGSTEAFF. The genes are TRBV6-1 and TRBJ1-1, with D hard to call. V was cut by 9 bases and J by 4 bases, with 21 bases left in between. Germline V CDR1 and CDR2: MNHNS, SASEGT. The CDR3 has 15 residues.

The chain employs TRBV4-2 and TRBJ2-7; TRBD1 matches 7 bases. CDR3 size: 14 residues. The germline CDR1 and CDR2 sequences are LGHNA and YNFKEQ. Trimming at V came to 4 bases and at J to 4 bases, leaving 7 bases not matched to a gene. CDR3 protein: CASSRETGKYEQYF. CDR3 DNA: TGTGCCAGCAGCCGAGAGACAGGGAAATACGAGCAGTACTTC.

The chain is built from TRBV6-1 and TRBJ1-5, with D unresolved. V lost 3 bases and J 7 bases, leaving 7 bases between the germline ends. This CDR3 has 12 amino acids. The V gene's germline CDR1 is MNHNS and CDR2 SASEGT. DNA of the CDR3: TGTGCCAGCAGTGACAGTCCCCAGCCCCAGCATTTT. It codes for CASSDSPQPQHF.

The DNA of the CDR3 is TGTGCCAGCAGATTTATAGCGGGAGGATCCTACGAGCAGTACTTC. Residues: CASRFIAGGSYEQYF. V usage is TRBV27 and J usage is TRBJ2-7; 10 bases fit TRBD2. Germline-derived CDR1 and CDR2 are MNHEY and SMNVEV (reference sequence). The V segment lost 6 bases and the J segment 1 base; nucleotides outside the gene matches: 6. This CDR3 spans 15 amino acids.

J is TRBJ2-5 and V is TRBV2, with 9 bases that match TRBD1. The CDR3 has 13 amino acids. Germline-derived CDR1 and CDR2 are SNHLY and FYNNEI. J lost 5 bases, V lost 6 bases, and 4 bases had no gene match. The chain's CDR3 is CASSVDRGETQYF. CDR3 bases: TGTGCCAGCAGCGTGGACAGGGGCGAGACCCAGTACTTC. The variable domain in full, completed from reference TRBV2 and TRBJ2-5, reads EPEVTQTPSHQVTQMGQEVILRCVPISNHLYFYWYRQILGQKVEFLVSFYNNEISEKSEIFDDQFSVERPDGSNFTLKIRSTKLEDSAMYFCASSVDRGETQYFGPGTRLLVL.

The chain employs TRBV5-1 and TRBJ1-2, with 8 bases that match TRBD1. Germline-derived CDR1 and CDR2 are SGHRS and YFSETQ. The CDR3 totals 16 residues. V lost 1 base to trimming and J lost 3 bases; unmatched junction nucleotides: 8. The CDR3 sequence: CASSLSDRGFDYGYTF. The CDR3 DNA follows: TGCGCCAGCAGCTTGAGTGACAGGGGATTTGACTATGGCTACACCTTC.

The chain couples TRBV5-6 to TRBJ2-6; weak D call: TRBD1 (6 bases). The CDR3 runs 19 residues. Germline V gene lookup returns CDR1 SGHDT and CDR2 YYEEEE. V gave up 3 bases and J gave up 1 base, with 20 bases separating them. CDR3 residues: CASSSTGFRNRSGANVLTF. In DNA, the CDR3 is TGTGCCAGCAGCTCGACAGGATTCAGGAACCGTTCTGGGGCCAACGTCCTGACTTTC.

The chain links TRBV7-9 to TRBJ2-5; maybe TRBD1 (6 bases). The ends were cut back, 5 bases at V and 3 bases at J, with 16 bases in the middle. This CDR3 is 15 amino acids long. Germline V lookup: CDR1 SEHNR, CDR2 FQNEAQ (reference sequence). The CDR3 loop is CASSPRGKVEETQYF. CDR3 DNA sequence: TGTGCCAGCAGCCCCAGGGGTAAGGTCGAAGAGACCCAGTACTTC.

The chain uses TRBV7-8 and TRBJ2-7; unclear D gene. With 8 bases removed from V and 3 bases from J, the gap between germline ends came to 5 bases. CDR3 length: 10 residues. Germline V CDR1 and CDR2: SGHVS, FQNEAQ. The chain's CDR3 is CASGNYEQYF. CDR3 DNA: TGTGCCAGCGGAAACTACGAGCAGTACTTC.

The rearrangement uses TRBV5-1 and TRBJ2-2, with TRBD1 matching 7 bases. Per germline, CDR1 SGHRS and CDR2 YFSETQ. J lost 0 bases, V lost 4 bases, and 6 bases had no gene match. CDR3 size: 16 residues. CDR3 region: CASSPKGTANTGELFF. CDR3 DNA sequence: TGCGCCAGCAGCCCTAAGGGGACAGCGAACACCGGGGAGCTGTTTTTT.

The V gene is TRBV5-1, the J gene TRBJ1-2; no reliable D call. The CDR3 consists of 13 residues. V lost 0 bases and J 8 bases, leaving 11 bases between the germline ends. Per the germline V gene, CDR1 is SGHRS and CDR2 is YFSETQ. In DNA form, the CDR3 reads TGCGCCAGCAGCTTGGTTAGAGGCTCAGGCTACACCTTC. This translates into CASSLVRGSGYTF.

The chain employs TRBV4-1 and TRBJ2-2, with D tentatively TRBD1 (5 bases). Between the trimmed V and J ends, which lost 1 base and 4 bases, there was a span of 10 bases. Germline lookup yields CDR1 MGHRA and CDR2 YSYEKL. This CDR3 contains 15 residues. The CDR3 sequence: CASSQVGVRTGELFF. The CDR3 region has the DNA TGCGCCAGCAGCCAAGTAGGGGTGCGCACCGGGGAGCTGTTTTTT.

The V gene is TRBV6-5, the J gene TRBJ1-3; D ambiguous. The germline V gene has CDR1 MNHEY and CDR2 SVGAGI. CDR3 length: 14 amino acids. Trimming took 5 bases from V and 4 from J, leaving 12 bases between them. CDR3 bases: TGTGCCAGCAGTCCGACTAGAAACGGAAACACCATATATTTT. This codes for CASSPTRNGNTIYF.

This chain uses TRBV5-4 with TRBJ2-2; a possible D gene is TRBD2 (6 bases). The germline V gene has CDR1 SGHNT and CDR2 YYREEE (reference sequence). V was pared by 1 base and J by 1 base, with 14 bases between. The CDR3 spans 17 residues. In DNA form, the CDR3 reads TGTGCCAGCAGCTTGTCGACTAGTCCGATGAACACCGGGGAGCTGTTTTTT. Protein product: CASSLSTSPMNTGELFF.

Turning to this clone: Different DNA sequences within this sample yield the same CDR3. The rearrangement links TRBV27 to TRBJ2-1; D gene uncertain. Trimming left V 6 bases short and J 11 bases short, with 14 bases between. The germline V gene encodes CDR1 MNHEY and CDR2 SMNVEV (reference sequence). The CDR3 has 12 residues. The CDR3 is CASSPGLAKQFF. CDR3 coding DNA: TGTGCCAGCAGCCCCGGGTTGGCCAAGCAGTTCTTC.

The chain has TRBV5-6 and TRBJ1-2, with TRBD1 identical over 8 bases. The J segment lost 6 bases and the V segment lost 0 bases, leaving 4 bases of the junction unmatched. The CDR3 contains 14 residues. The germline V gene encodes CDR1 SGHDT and CDR2 YYEEEE. The CDR3 sequence: CASSLVSGGDGYTF. For the CDR3, the DNA is TGTGCCAGCAGCTTGGTATCAGGGGGCGATGGCTACACCTTC.